These 16 T cell receptor beta chains share one sample of origin, sequenced in a study of shared T cell receptors in the human thymus. Clones were read by immunoSEQ multiplex PCR, and TCRdb kept only the in-frame ones, dropping some. The sample lists roughly 710,000 clones, 80% to 90% occurring once. The same specimen was also included in a second study, on human thymus T cells.

The sample taken for sequencing was thymocytes. These receptors were obtained from a girl younger than two with a congenital heart defect.

The chain recombines TRBV5-6 with TRBJ2-7; D unresolved. The CDR3 is 16 residues long. The V gene's germline CDR1 is SGHDT and CDR2 YYEEEE. Deletions cut 4 bases from V and 3 bases from J, with 20 bases between. The CDR3 nucleotides read TGTGCCAGCAGCCTCTTTTCAGTTCAGGCCAACTACGAGCAGTACTTC. It translates to CASSLFSVQANYEQYF.

V and J are TRBV5-1 and TRBJ2-3; 14 bases fit TRBD2. Germline values: CDR1 SGHRS, CDR2 YFSETQ. V lost 0 bases, J lost 2 bases, and 5 bases stayed unmatched. The CDR3 is 18 amino acids. CDR3 DNA sequence: TGCGCCAGCAGCTTGGGACTAGCGGGGGGGCCAAACACAGATACGCAGTATTTT. Protein: CASSLGLAGGPNTDTQYF.

This sequence joins TRBV27 and TRBJ1-2; no clear D. Trimming took 2 bases from V and 4 from J, leaving 32 bases between them. This CDR3 contains 21 residues. In germline, CDR1 is MNHEY, CDR2 SMNVEV (reference sequence). In nucleotides, the CDR3 is TGTGCCAGCAGTTTAACTAAATCTCATCAGCGGACCGTCAGCCCCCTCTATGGCTACACCTTC. Amino acids: CASSLTKSHQRTVSPLYGYTF.

The chain has TRBV5-5 and TRBJ2-3; the match to TRBD1 covers 9 bases. The CDR3 sequence is 18 residues long. Looked up from germline, CDR1 is SGHKS and CDR2 is YYEKEE (reference sequence). The V gene end was trimmed by 6 bases and the J gene end by 3 bases; junction bases not matched to a gene: 17. The CDR3 loop is CASTQSPGQGFSTDTQYF. Here the CDR3 DNA reads TGTGCCAGCACCCAATCCCCGGGACAGGGTTTTAGTACAGATACGCAGTATTTT.

Only one count was recorded for this clone. The chain is built from TRBV5-4 and TRBJ2-1; D may be TRBD2 (5 bases). This CDR3 has 16 amino acids. Germline V lookup: CDR1 SGHNT, CDR2 YYREEE (reference sequence). V was pared by 5 bases and J by 5 bases, with 20 bases between. The CDR3 sequence is CASRRITRKRDNEQFF. The CDR3 DNA is TGTGCCAGCAGGCGAATTACTAGAAAGAGGGACAATGAGCAGTTCTTC.

The table lists this clone with a count of one. The rearrangement links TRBV14 to TRBJ1-2; D may be TRBD1 (6 bases). V was shortened by 3 bases and J by 3 bases, with 8 bases between the two germline ends. The CDR3 runs to 13 residues. CDR1 is SGHDN and CDR2 is FVKESK in the germline V gene. The CDR3 nucleotides are TGTGCCAGCAGCCATGCAGGGGACTATGGCTACACCTTC. Translating gives CASSHAGDYGYTF.

V usage is TRBV11-2 and J usage is TRBJ2-1; 12 bases match TRBD2. CDR1 is SGHAT and CDR2 is FQNNGV in the germline V gene. J lost 0 bases, V lost 2 bases, and 5 bases had no gene match. This CDR3 has 18 residues. For the CDR3, the DNA is TGTGCCAGCAGCTTACTAGCGGGAGGGCCCTCCTCCTACAATGAGCAGTTCTTC. It is translated as CASSLLAGGPSSYNEQFF.

The chain employs TRBV7-9 and TRBJ2-3; 8 bases agree with TRBD2. Germline trimming cut 0 bases from V and 2 bases from J; bases unmatched to any gene: 4. The CDR3 is made up of 16 amino acids. The germline V gene has CDR1 SEHNR and CDR2 FQNEAQ (reference sequence). The CDR3 is CASSLAGTRITDTQYF. The CDR3 DNA is TGTGCCAGCAGCTTAGCGGGGACTAGAATCACAGATACGCAGTATTTT.

The gene calls are TRBV27 and TRBJ2-5; 8 positions agree with TRBD1. The J call may be mistaken, given a closer DNA end match to TRBJ2-7. This CDR3 spans 13 amino acids. Germline CDR1 MNHEY, CDR2 SMNVEV (reference sequence). Written as DNA, the CDR3 is TGTGCCAGCAGTCTGGACAGGGAGCGCGAGCAGTACTTC. It yields the protein CASSLDREREQYF.

This clone was recorded once. The chain recombines TRBV5-5 with TRBJ2-2, with 8 positions matching TRBD1. The CDR3 totals 17 residues. The trim removed 5 bases at V and 5 bases at J, leaving 14 bases unmatched. Germline V gene data show CDR1 as SGHKS and CDR2 as YYEKEE (reference sequence). The CDR3 DNA is TGTGCCAGCAGTCCGGACGACAGGGGAGTTTTGACCGGGGAGCTGTTTTTT. It codes for CASSPDDRGVLTGELFF.

J is TRBJ2-7 and V is TRBV4-1; D gene unclear. Between the trimmed V and J ends, which lost 0 bases and 2 bases, there was a span of 29 bases. This CDR3 spans 21 amino acids. The germline V gene has CDR1 MGHRA and CDR2 YSYEKL. As DNA, the CDR3 is TGCGCCAGCAGCCAAGATCTCCGAGTTCCAAGTCACCTCCCAATAACCTACGAGCAGTACTTC. It codes for CASSQDLRVPSHLPITYEQYF.

This clone was recorded only once. This chain links TRBV14 with TRBJ2-1, with TRBD1 matching 9 bases. V was clipped by 1 base and J by 10 bases; unmatched bases: 2. The length of the CDR3 is 13 residues. Germline values: CDR1 SGHDN, CDR2 FVKESK. For the CDR3, the DNA is TGTGCCAGCAGCCAAGGACAGGGGGGCGAGCAGTTCTTC. This gives the protein CASSQGQGGEQFF.

The sample holds one count of this clone. The chain links TRBV12-5 to TRBJ2-5; a weak D match, TRBD1 (7 bases). CDR1 LGHNT and CDR2 FRNRAP come from the germline V gene. Trimming took 4 bases from V and 3 from J, leaving 18 bases between them. The CDR3 sequence is 16 residues long. The CDR3: CASGSPRGASKETQYF. The CDR3 DNA is TGTGCTAGTGGTTCACCCAGGGGGGCGAGTAAAGAGACCCAGTACTTC.

In its sample, this clone was seen once. This sequence joins TRBV6-1 and TRBJ1-2; maybe TRBD1 (6 bases). The germline V gene has CDR1 MNHNS and CDR2 SASEGT. The CDR3 length is 13 residues. Trimming took 3 bases from V and 4 from J, leaving 9 bases between them. The CDR3 DNA reads TGTGCCAGCAGTGACGGGACACGCTATGGCTACACCTTC. Translating gives CASSDGTRYGYTF.

This sequence joins TRBV10-3 and TRBJ2-3; 10 positions agree with TRBD1. CDR1 and CDR2 (germline): ENHRY, SYGVKD. Germline trimming cut 8 bases from V and 2 bases from J; bases unmatched to any gene: 1. The CDR3 has 13 amino acids. The CDR3 is CAIGTGVTDTQYF. The CDR3 bases are TGTGCCATCGGGACAGGGGTCACAGATACGCAGTATTTT.

CDR3 coding DNA: TGTGCCAGCAGTGTGGCCGGGGTGAGAGGCTACACCTTC. It encodes CASSVAGVRGYTF. This chain links TRBV28 with TRBJ1-2; D not resolved. Looked up from germline, CDR1 is MDHEN and CDR2 is SYDVKM. V was shortened by 5 bases and J by 8 bases, with 15 bases between the two germline ends. CDR3 length equals 13 residues.